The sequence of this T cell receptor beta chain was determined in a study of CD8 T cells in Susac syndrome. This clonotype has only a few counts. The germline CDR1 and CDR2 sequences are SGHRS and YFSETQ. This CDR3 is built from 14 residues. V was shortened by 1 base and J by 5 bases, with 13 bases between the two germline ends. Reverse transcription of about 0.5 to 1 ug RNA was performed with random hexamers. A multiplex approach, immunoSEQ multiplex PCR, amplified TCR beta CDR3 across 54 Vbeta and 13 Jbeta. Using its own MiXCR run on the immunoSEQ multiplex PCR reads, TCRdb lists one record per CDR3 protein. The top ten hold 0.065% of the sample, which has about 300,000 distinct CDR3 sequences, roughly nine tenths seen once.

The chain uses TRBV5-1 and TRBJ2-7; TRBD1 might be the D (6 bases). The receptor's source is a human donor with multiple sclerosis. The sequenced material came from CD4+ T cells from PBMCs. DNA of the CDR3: TGCGCCAGCAGCTTGATGGACAGTACCGACGAGCAGTACTTC. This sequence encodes CASSLMDSTDEQYF.